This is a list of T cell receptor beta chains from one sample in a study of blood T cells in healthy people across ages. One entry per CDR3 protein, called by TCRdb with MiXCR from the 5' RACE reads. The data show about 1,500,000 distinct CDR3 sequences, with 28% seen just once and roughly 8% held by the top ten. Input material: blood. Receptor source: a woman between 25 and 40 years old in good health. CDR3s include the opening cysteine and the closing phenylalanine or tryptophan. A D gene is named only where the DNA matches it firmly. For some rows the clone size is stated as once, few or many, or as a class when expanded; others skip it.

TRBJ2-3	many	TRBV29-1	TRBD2	TGCAGCGCAACGAGCGGGAGGGGAGATACGCAGTATTTT	CSATSGRGDTQYF
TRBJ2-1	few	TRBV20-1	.	TGCAGTGCTCCACCGCGGGGACCCCTGAATGAGCAGTTCTTC	CSAPPRGPLNEQFF
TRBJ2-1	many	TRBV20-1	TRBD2	TGCAGTGCTAGAGATGGCGTGCGGGGAGGGAATGAGCAGTTCTTC	CSARDGVRGGNEQFF
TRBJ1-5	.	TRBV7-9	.	TGTGCCAGCAGCCCCACAGGTTGGGGCAATCAGCCCCAGCATTTT	CASSPTGWGNQPQHF
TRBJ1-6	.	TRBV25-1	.	TGTGCCAGCCAGAGGACGGACGCGTCACCCCTCCACTTT	CASQRTDASPLHF
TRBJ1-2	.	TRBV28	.	TGTGCCAGCAGTTCAGTACGTGGTGGCTACACCTTC	CASSSVRGGYTF
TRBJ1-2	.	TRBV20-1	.	TGCAGTGCAACCCTGGACGGCCACCAAGGCTACACCTTC	CSATLDGHQGYTF
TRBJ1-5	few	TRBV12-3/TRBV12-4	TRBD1	TGTGCCAGCAGTTTGCCCTTTAGACAGGGTTTGGACCGAATGGCAAATCAGCCCCAGCATTTT	CASSLPFRQGLDRMANQPQHF
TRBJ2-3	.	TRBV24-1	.	TGTGCCACCAGTGATTCTAGGCTGGGTACGCAGTATTTT	CATSDSRLGTQYF
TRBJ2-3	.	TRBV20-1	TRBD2	TGCAGTGCTAGAAACTATAATAGCGGGAGCACAGATACGCAGTATTTT	CSARNYNSGSTDTQYF
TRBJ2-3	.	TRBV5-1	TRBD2	TGCGCCAGCAGCCCCGCAGGGGCGGGGGGACTAGATACGCAGTATTTT	CASSPAGAGGLDTQYF
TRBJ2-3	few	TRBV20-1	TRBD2	TGCAGTGCTAGATCCGGGACTAGCGGGGGTACTAAAACCTACACAGATACGCAGTATTTT	CSARSGTSGGTKTYTDTQYF
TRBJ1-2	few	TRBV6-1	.	TGTGCCAGCACCGACGCCGACGTAGTTGGGAAACGGGGGGGCTACACCTTC	CASTDADVVGKRGGYTF
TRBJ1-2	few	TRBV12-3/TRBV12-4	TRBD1	TGTGCCAGCACCTTGACAGGGGCTGGCTACACCTTC	CASTLTGAGYTF
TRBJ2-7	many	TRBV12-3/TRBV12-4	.	TGTGCCAGCACCCCCCGGGCAGACTACGAGCAGTACTTC	CASTPRADYEQYF
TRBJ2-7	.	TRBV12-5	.	TGTGCTAGTGGTTTCCCCGGGGCACGCGCAGCCTACGAGCAGTACTTC	CASGFPGARAAYEQYF
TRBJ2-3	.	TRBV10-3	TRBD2	TGTGCCATCAGTGAGTCGGTAGCGGGAGGAGGGAGCACAAATACGCAGTATTTT	CAISESVAGGGSTNTQYF
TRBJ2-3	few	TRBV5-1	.	TGCGCCAGCAGCTTGGACAGTGGAGATACGCAGTATTTT	CASSLDSGDTQYF
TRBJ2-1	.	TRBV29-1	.	TGCAGCGTTGAAGGACGGGGAGCAAACAATGAGCAGTTCTTC	CSVEGRGANNEQFF
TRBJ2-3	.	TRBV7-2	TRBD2	TGTGCCAGCACCCTTTTTAAGAGCGGGGGGCTCCACACAGATACGCAGTATTTT	CASTLFKSGGLHTDTQYF
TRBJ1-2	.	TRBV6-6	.	TGTGCCAGCAGTTACCAACAGGCGTATGGCTACACCTTC	CASSYQQAYGYTF
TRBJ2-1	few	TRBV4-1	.	TGCGCCAGCAGCCAAGGGGAGGTTTCCTACAATGAGCAGTTCTTC	CASSQGEVSYNEQFF
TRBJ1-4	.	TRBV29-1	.	TGCAGCGTTGAAGTGGACGGACTTTATGAAAAACTGTTTTTT	CSVEVDGLYEKLFF
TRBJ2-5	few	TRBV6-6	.	TGTGCCAGCAGTAAAATGGAAGGGGGTCTGGAGCAGTACTTC	CASSKMEGGLEQYF
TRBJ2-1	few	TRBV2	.	TGTGCCAGCACCCAAAGCAGAAATTACAATGAGCAGTTCTTC	CASTQSRNYNEQFF
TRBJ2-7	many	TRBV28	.	TGTGCCAGCAGTTTAATCCGCGGGGAGCAGTACTTC	CASSLIRGEQYF
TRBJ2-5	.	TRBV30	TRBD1	TGTGCCTGGAGTTTCTCAGGGGGCTGGGAGTACTTC	CAWSFSGGWEYF
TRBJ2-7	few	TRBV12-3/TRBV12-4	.	TGTGCCAGCAGCGGAGGGGGGTTTGGGCAGTACTTC	CASSGGGFGQYF
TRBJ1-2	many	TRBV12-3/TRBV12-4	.	TGTGCCAGCAGTTTAGCTGGGGTCGGTGGCTACACCTTC	CASSLAGVGGYTF
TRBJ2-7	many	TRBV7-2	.	TGTGCCAGCAGCTTGGTTCGGAACGAGCAGTACTTC	CASSLVRNEQYF
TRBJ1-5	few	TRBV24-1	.	TGTGCCACCAGTGTCACCGGGACTCTAGGCAATCAGCCCCAGCATTTT	CATSVTGTLGNQPQHF
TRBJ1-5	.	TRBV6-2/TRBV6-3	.	TGTGCCAGCAGTTACTCGAATGTGGACCGGCATTTT	CASSYSNVDRHF
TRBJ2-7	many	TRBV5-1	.	TGCGCCAGCAGCTTGAGGGGGGCCATCTCCTACGAGCAGTACTTC	CASSLRGAISYEQYF
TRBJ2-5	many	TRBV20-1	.	TGCAGTGCTAGCGTACGGGGGGAGACCCAGTACTTC	CSASVRGETQYF
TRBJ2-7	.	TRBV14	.	TGTGCCAGCAGCCAAGAACATACAAGGACTTTTAGCTCCTACGAGCAGTACTTC	CASSQEHTRTFSSYEQYF
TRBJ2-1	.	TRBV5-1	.	TGCGCCAGCAGCGTAACAGGGGGAGGGGAGCAGTTCTTC	CASSVTGGGEQFF
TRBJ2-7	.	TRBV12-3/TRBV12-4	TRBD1	TGTGCCAGCAGTTTTTCCTACAGGGGGCAATACGAGCAGTACTTC	CASSFSYRGQYEQYF
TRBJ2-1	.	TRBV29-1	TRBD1	TGCAGCGTTGGGGGGACAGGCCCTTACAATGAGCAGTTCTTC	CSVGGTGPYNEQFF
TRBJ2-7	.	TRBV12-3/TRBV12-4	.	TGTGCCAGCGGACCTGGCGGGGGCGCGAGCTCCTACGAGCAGTACTTC	CASGPGGGASSYEQYF
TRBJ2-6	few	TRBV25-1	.	TGTGCCAGCAGTGGGATCCGAACCTCTGGGGCCAACGTCCTGACTTTC	CASSGIRTSGANVLTF